Below, 21 T cell receptor beta chains from the same sample are listed, as sequenced in a study of T cell responses to AZD1222 COVID-19 vaccine. Data came from immunoSEQ multiplex PCR; TCRdb stores just in-frame clones and leaves some out. Among 52,000 or so clones listed, about 81% were seen once. This specimen was peripheral blood, taken on day 0 of AZD1222 vaccination. The receptors shown here come from an adult in good health.

The J gene is TRBJ1-2, the V gene TRBV4-1; 8 nucleotides line up with TRBD1. With V trimmed by 1 base and J by 0 bases, 4 bases remained unmatched. The CDR3 runs 16 residues. Germline lookup yields CDR1 MGHRA and CDR2 YSYEKL. As DNA, the CDR3 is TGCGCCAGCAGCCAAGCCGGGACAGGTTCTAACTATGGCTACACCTTC. Its protein product is CASSQAGTGSNYGYTF.

V is TRBV7-8 and J is TRBJ1-5; tentative D call: TRBD1 (5 bases). CDR1 SGHVS and CDR2 FQNEAQ come from the germline V gene. This CDR3 comprises 16 residues. Trimming shortened V by 5 bases and J by 2 bases, and 16 bases separated the two germline ends. CDR3 protein: CASSPAEGYGNQPQHF. Here the CDR3 DNA reads TGTGCCAGCAGCCCCGCTGAGGGGTACGGCAATCAGCCCCAGCATTTT. Full variable domain (remainder filled in from reference TRBV7-8 and TRBJ1-5): GAGVSQSPRYKVAKRGQDVALRCDPISGHVSLFWYQQALGQGPEFLTYFQNEAQLDKSGLPSDRFFAERPEGSVSTLKIQRTQQEDSAVYLCASSPAEGYGNQPQHFGDGTRLSIL.

The rearrangement joins TRBV28 to TRBJ2-1; the match to TRBD1 covers 10 bases. CDR3 length: 15 residues. Germline V gives CDR1 MDHEN, CDR2 SYDVKM. J lost 8 bases, V lost 3 bases, and 7 bases had no gene match. CDR3 sequence reads: CASSFQDRGSDEQFF. CDR3 DNA: TGTGCCAGCAGTTTTCAGGACAGGGGGAGTGATGAGCAGTTCTTC.

This clone was seen just once. The same CDR3 also results from other DNA sequences found in this sample. The V call is TRBV12-3 or TRBV12-4, the J call TRBJ1-3; no clear D. The CDR3 is 13 residues long. The ends were cut back, 3 bases at V and 3 bases at J, with 6 bases in the middle. CDR3 region: CASSLGFGNTIYF. CDR3 sequence (DNA): TGTGCCAGCAGTTTGGGGTTTGGAAACACCATATATTTT.

This clone was counted between two and nine times. In DNA, the CDR3 is TGTGCCAGCAGCCAGGGCCCCGACGCAGATACGCAGTATTTT. Residues: CASSQGPDADTQYF. The chain recombines TRBV6-5 with TRBJ2-3; possibly TRBD1 for D (5 bases). V lost 6 bases, J lost 4 bases, and 14 bases lay in between. The CDR3 has 14 amino acids. CDR1 is MNHEY, CDR2 SVGAGI, per germline.

The rearrangement joins TRBV10-3 to TRBJ1-4, with no clear D. V shed 2 bases and J shed 7 bases, with 8 bases lying between them. The CDR3 runs to 13 residues. CDR1 and CDR2 from the germline V gene are ENHRY and SYGVKD. The chain's CDR3 is CAISEREVEKLFF. CDR3 DNA: TGTGCCATCAGTGAGCGGGAAGTTGAAAAACTGTTTTTT.

This clone was seen only a few times. The V call is TRBV7-2, the J call TRBJ2-4, with D unresolved. The length of the CDR3 is 14 residues. V lost 3 bases to trimming and J lost 13 bases, with 19 bases between them. The germline V gene encodes CDR1 SGHTA and CDR2 FQGNSA. The CDR3 DNA follows: TGTGCCAGCAGCTTCACACGCGACCCCAATAAGCAGTACTTC. It is translated as CASSFTRDPNKQYF.

This chain joins TRBV6-5 and TRBJ2-3; D perhaps matches TRBD2 (5 bases). CDR1 is MNHEY and CDR2 is SVGAGI in the germline V gene. The V end lost 5 bases, the J end lost 6 bases, and 18 bases lay between the germline ends. The CDR3 spans 15 residues. The CDR3 coding sequence is TGTGCCAGCAGTACCATGGGAGCTCTCCAGGATACGCAGTATTTT. Protein: CASSTMGALQDTQYF.

The rearrangement joins TRBV10-3 to TRBJ2-3; the match to TRBD2 covers 11 bases. The V gene's germline CDR1 is ENHRY and CDR2 SYGVKD. This CDR3 is 15 amino acids long. The J segment lost 3 bases and the V segment lost 9 bases, leaving 8 bases of the junction unmatched. The CDR3 here is CAISRTSGSTDTQYF. In nucleotides, the CDR3 is TGTGCCATTTCCCGAACTAGCGGGAGTACAGATACGCAGTATTTT.

This chain connects TRBV19 to TRBJ1-4, with D perhaps TRBD1 (5 bases). The germline V gene has CDR1 LNHDA and CDR2 SQIVND (reference sequence). This CDR3 region has 14 residues. Trimming removed 8 bases at V and 5 bases at J, with 15 bases between. In DNA, the CDR3 is TGTGCCAGTCAAAGGGGACTGACGAATGAAAAACTGTTTTTT. Translation: CASQRGLTNEKLFF.

This chain links TRBV19 with TRBJ2-1, with D maybe TRBD2 (5 bases). Germline V lookup: CDR1 LNHDA, CDR2 SQIVND (reference sequence). Deletions cut 3 bases from V and 9 bases from J, with 12 bases between. There are 13 residues in the CDR3. The chain's CDR3 is CASSIGSQSEQFF. The DNA of the CDR3 is TGTGCCAGTAGTATTGGGAGTCAGAGTGAGCAGTTCTTC.

This chain links TRBV19 with TRBJ2-3, with 8 bases lining up with TRBD2. The V segment lost 4 bases and the J segment 3 bases; nucleotides outside the gene matches: 9. Germline V gene data show CDR1 as LNHDA and CDR2 as SQIVND (reference sequence). The CDR3 loop spans 16 amino acids. The CDR3 loop is CASSRAAGAETDTQYF. For the CDR3, the DNA is TGTGCCAGTAGTAGGGCAGCGGGAGCAGAGACAGATACGCAGTATTTT.

The chain couples TRBV10-3 to TRBJ2-1; weak D call: TRBD1 (5 bases). The length of the CDR3 is 13 residues. CDR1 and CDR2 (germline): ENHRY, SYGVKD. The V end was cut by 7 bases, the J end by 2 bases, with 9 bases between. The DNA for the CDR3 is TGTGCCATCAATGACAGAGCCTACAATGAGCAGTTCTTC. This encodes CAINDRAYNEQFF.

J is TRBJ2-1 and V is TRBV6-5; D gene unclear. Trimming removed 6 bases from V and 9 bases from J, with 12 bases in between. Germline CDR1 and CDR2: MNHEY and SVGAGI. The length of the CDR3 is 12 residues. DNA of the CDR3: TGTGCCAGCAGCCCCCTACGGCGTGAGCAGTTCTTC. This sequence encodes CASSPLRREQFF.

CDR3 in amino acids: CASSYERRYNNSPLHF. CDR3 sequence (DNA): TGTGCCAGCAGTTACGAGAGGCGATACAATAATTCACCCCTCCACTTT. The chain uses TRBV6-5 and TRBJ1-6; D uncertain. The ends were cut back, 2 bases at V and 5 bases at J, with 13 bases in the middle. CDR1 MNHEY and CDR2 SVGAGI come from the germline V gene. This CDR3 spans 16 amino acids.

The V and J genes are TRBV24-1 and TRBJ2-5, with 13 bases aligning to TRBD2. This CDR3 region has 18 residues. The V gene's germline CDR1 is KGHDR and CDR2 SFDVKD. V dropped 4 bases and J dropped 3; count of bases not matched to a gene: 10. CDR3 DNA: TGTGCCACCAGTGACGAAGGAGGAGGACTAGCGGGAGAAGAGACCCAGTACTTC. Translating gives CATSDEGGGLAGEETQYF.

The chain joins TRBV7-2 to TRBJ2-5; D ambiguous. The V end was cut by 1 base, the J end by 0 bases, with 6 bases between. Germline V gives CDR1 SGHTA, CDR2 FQGNSA. The CDR3 loop spans 14 amino acids. This chain's CDR3 is CASSLDNNQETQYF. The CDR3 DNA reads as TGTGCCAGCAGCTTAGACAACAACCAAGAGACCCAGTACTTC.

The chain uses TRBV30 and TRBJ2-2; D perhaps matches TRBD2 (5 bases). The germline V gene has CDR1 GTSNPN and CDR2 SVGIG (reference sequence). Trimming stripped 0 bases from V and 4 bases from J, with 9 bases between. The length of the CDR3 is 14 residues. The CDR3 here is CAWSVLVGTGELFF. CDR3 DNA sequence: TGTGCCTGGAGTGTACTAGTGGGCACCGGGGAGCTGTTTTTT.

The chain recombines TRBV6-1 with TRBJ2-7; tentative D call: TRBD1 (6 bases). From germline, CDR1 is MNHNS and CDR2 SASEGT. The V end lost 1 base, the J end lost 2 bases, and 15 bases lay between the germline ends. This CDR3 is built from 16 residues. CDR3 nucleotide sequence: TGTGCCAGCAGTGAAGGGACAGCCATAAGACCCTACGAGCAGTACTTC. Protein product: CASSEGTAIRPYEQYF.

This clone was recorded once. The chain combines TRBV5-1 with TRBJ2-7, with 12 nucleotides matching TRBD2. The V segment lost 4 bases and the J segment 7 bases; nucleotides outside the gene matches: 9. Looked up from germline, CDR1 is SGHRS and CDR2 is YFSETQ. This CDR3 is built from 15 residues. The CDR3 protein is CASSRASGRAGEQYF. CDR3 nucleotides: TGCGCCAGCAGCCGGGCTAGCGGGAGGGCAGGGGAGCAGTACTTC.

The table lists this clone with a count of one. For the CDR3, the DNA is TGTGCCACCAGCAGAGACCCAGCGGGAGTGATGCATGAGCAGTTCTTC. It codes for CATSRDPAGVMHEQFF. The V and J genes are TRBV15 and TRBJ2-1, with 8 bases that match TRBD2. Germline values: CDR1 LNHNV, CDR2 YYDKDF (reference sequence). The CDR3 totals 16 residues. J gave up 8 bases and V 0 bases, and 9 bases lay outside the gene matches.